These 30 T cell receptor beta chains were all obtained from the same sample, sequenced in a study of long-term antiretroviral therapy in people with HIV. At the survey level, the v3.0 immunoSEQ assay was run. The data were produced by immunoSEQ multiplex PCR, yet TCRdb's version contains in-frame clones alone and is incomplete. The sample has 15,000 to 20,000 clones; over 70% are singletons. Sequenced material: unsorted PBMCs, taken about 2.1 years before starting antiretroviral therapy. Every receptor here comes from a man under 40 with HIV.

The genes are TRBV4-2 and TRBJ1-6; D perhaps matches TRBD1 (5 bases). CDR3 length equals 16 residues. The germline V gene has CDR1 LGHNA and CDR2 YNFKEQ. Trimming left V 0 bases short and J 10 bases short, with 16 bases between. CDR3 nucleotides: TGTGCCAGCAGCCAAGAAAGTAGGCAGGGTACGTCACCCCTCCACTTT. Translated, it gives CASSQESRQGTSPLHF.

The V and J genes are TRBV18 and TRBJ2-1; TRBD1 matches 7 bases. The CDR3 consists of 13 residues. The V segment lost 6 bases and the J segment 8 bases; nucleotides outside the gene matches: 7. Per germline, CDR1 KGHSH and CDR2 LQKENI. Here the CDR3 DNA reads TGTGCCAGCTCCCCAGGGGGTGGCGATGAGCAGTTCTTC. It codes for CASSPGGGDEQFF.

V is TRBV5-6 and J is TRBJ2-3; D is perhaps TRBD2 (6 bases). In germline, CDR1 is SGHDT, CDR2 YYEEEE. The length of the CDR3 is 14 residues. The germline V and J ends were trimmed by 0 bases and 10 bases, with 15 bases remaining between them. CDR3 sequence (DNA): TGTGCCAGCAGCTTGGCTTTTGAGGGGACTTCGCAGTATTTT. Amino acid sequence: CASSLAFEGTSQYF.

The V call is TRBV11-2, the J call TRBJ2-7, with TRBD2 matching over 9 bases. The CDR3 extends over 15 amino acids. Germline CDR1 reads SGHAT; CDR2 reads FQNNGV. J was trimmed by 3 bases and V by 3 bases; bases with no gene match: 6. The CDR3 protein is CASSFTASGDYEQYF. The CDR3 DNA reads TGTGCCAGCAGCTTTACAGCTAGCGGGGACTACGAGCAGTACTTC.

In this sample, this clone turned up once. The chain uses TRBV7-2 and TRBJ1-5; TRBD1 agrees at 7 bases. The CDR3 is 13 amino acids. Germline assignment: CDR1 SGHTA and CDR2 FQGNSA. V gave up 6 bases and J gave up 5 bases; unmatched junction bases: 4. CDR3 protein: CASSLGQYQPQHF. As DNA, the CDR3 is TGTGCCAGCAGTTTGGGACAGTATCAGCCCCAGCATTTT.

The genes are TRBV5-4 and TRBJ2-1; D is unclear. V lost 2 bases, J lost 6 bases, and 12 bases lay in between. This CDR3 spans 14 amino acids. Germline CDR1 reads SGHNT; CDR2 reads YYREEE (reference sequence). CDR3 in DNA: TGTGCCAGCAGCTTACGGTTCTCTAGCAATGAGCAGTTCTTC. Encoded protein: CASSLRFSSNEQFF. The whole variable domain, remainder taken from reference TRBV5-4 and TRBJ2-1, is ETGVTQSPTHLIKTRGQQVTLRCSSQSGHNTVSWYQQALGQGPQFIFQYYREEENGRGNFPPRFSGLQFPNYSSELNVNALELDDSALYLCASSLRFSSNEQFFGPGTRLTVL.

The CDR3 reads CASSIEGDSNEKLFF. CDR3 DNA: TGTGCCAGTAGTATAGAAGGGGACTCTAATGAAAAACTGTTTTTT. The chain is built from TRBV19 and TRBJ1-4; D might be TRBD1 (5 bases). V shed 0 bases and J shed 3 bases, with 8 bases lying between them. The germline gives CDR1 LNHDA, CDR2 SQIVND (reference sequence). The CDR3 is 15 residues long.

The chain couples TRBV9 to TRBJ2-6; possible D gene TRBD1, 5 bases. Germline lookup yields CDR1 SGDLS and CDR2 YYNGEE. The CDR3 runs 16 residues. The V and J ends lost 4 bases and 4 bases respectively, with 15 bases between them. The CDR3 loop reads CASSPRQLLGANVLTF. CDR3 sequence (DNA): TGTGCCAGCAGCCCCCGACAGCTCCTGGGGGCCAACGTCCTGACTTTC.

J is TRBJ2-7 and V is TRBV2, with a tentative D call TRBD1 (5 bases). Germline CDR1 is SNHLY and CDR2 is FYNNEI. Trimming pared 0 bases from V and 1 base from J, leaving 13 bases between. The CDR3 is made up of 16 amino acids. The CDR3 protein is CASSEAAGMRSYEQYF. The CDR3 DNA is TGTGCCAGCAGTGAAGCGGCAGGGATGAGGTCCTACGAGCAGTACTTC.

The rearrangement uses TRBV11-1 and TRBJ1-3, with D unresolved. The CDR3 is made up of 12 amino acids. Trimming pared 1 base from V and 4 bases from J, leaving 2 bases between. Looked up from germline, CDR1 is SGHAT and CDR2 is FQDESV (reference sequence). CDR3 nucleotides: TGTGCCAGCAGCTTAGGGGGAAACACCATATATTTT. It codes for CASSLGGNTIYF.

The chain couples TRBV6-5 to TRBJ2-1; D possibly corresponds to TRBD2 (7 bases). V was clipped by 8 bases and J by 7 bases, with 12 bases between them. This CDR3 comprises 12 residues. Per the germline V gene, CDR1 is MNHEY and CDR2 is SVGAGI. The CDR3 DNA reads TGTGCCAGCGGGGGGGCATGGAATGAGCAGTTCTTC. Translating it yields CASGGAWNEQFF.

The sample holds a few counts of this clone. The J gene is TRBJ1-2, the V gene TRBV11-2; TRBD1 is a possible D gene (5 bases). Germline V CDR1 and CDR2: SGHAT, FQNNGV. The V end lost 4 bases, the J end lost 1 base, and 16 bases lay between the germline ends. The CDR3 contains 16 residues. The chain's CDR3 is CASSSQVGTINYGYTF. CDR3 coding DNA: TGTGCCAGCAGCTCACAGGTCGGAACAATTAACTATGGCTACACCTTC.

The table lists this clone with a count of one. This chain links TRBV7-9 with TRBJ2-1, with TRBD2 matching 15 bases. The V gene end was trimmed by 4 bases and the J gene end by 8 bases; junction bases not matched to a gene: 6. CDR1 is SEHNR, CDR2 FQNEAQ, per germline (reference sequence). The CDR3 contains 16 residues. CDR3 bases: TGTGCCAGCAGCTCGACCGGGACTAGCGGGAGGCATGAGCAGTTCTTC. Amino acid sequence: CASSSTGTSGRHEQFF.

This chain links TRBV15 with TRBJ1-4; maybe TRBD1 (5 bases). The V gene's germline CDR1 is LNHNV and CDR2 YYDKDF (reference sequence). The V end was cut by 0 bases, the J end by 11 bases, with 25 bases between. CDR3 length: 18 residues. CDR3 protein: CATSRDQQGPAPVGKLFF. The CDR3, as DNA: TGTGCCACCAGCAGAGATCAGCAGGGTCCGGCCCCAGTCGGGAAACTGTTTTTT. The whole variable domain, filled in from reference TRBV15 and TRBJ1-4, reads DAMVIQNPRYQVTQFGKPVTLSCSQTLNHNVMYWYQQKSSQAPKLLFHYYDKDFNNEADTPDNFQSRRPNTSFCFLDIRSPGLGDTAMYLCATSRDQQGPAPVGKLFFGSGTQLSVL.

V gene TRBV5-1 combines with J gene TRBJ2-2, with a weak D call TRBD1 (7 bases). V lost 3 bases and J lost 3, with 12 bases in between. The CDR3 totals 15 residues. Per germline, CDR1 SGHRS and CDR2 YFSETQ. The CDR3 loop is CASSSARGDTGELFF. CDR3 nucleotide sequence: TGCGCCAGCAGCTCGGCCAGGGGGGACACCGGGGAGCTGTTTTTT.

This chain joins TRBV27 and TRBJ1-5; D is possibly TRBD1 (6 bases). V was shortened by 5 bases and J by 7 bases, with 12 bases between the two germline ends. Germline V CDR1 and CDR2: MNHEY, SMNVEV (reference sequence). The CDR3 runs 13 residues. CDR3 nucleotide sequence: TGTGCCAGCAGTGCCTACAGGGCCCAGCCCCAGCATTTT. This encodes CASSAYRAQPQHF.

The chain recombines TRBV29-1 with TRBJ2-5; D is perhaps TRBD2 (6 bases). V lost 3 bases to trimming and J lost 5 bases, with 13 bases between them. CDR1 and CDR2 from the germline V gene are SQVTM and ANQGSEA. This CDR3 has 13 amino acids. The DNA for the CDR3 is TGCAGCGTTGATTCCTGGGGGGAGGAGACCCAGTACTTC. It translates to CSVDSWGEETQYF.

CDR3 sequence: CASSVYGALPGQEQETQYF. CDR3 coding DNA: TGTGCCAGCAGCGTTTACGGGGCCCTCCCCGGGCAGGAACAAGAGACCCAGTACTTC. The gene calls are TRBV9 and TRBJ2-5; the D gene could be TRBD1 or TRBD2 (5 bases each). This CDR3 region has 19 residues. The V gene lost 2 bases and the J gene lost 2 bases, with 25 bases spanning the gap. The germline CDR1 and CDR2 sequences are SGDLS and YYNGEE. Supplemented by reference TRBV9 and TRBJ2-5, the full variable domain reads DSGVTQTPKHLITATGQRVTLRCSPRSGDLSVYWYQQSLDQGLQFLIQYYNGEERAKGNILERFSAQQFPDLHSELNLSSLELGDSALYFCASSVYGALPGQEQETQYFGPGTRLLVL.

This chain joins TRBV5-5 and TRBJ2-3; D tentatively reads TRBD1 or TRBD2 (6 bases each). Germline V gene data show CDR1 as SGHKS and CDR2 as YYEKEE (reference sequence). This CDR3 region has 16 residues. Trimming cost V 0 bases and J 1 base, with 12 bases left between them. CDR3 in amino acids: CASSLETGGRTDTQYF. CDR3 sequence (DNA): TGTGCCAGCAGCTTGGAGACCGGGGGCCGCACAGATACGCAGTATTTT.

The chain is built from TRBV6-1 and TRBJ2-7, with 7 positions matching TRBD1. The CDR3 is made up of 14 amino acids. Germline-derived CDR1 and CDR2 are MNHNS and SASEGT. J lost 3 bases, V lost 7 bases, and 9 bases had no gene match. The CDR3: CASNRDSSGYEQYF. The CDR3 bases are TGTGCCAGCAACCGGGACAGCTCAGGCTACGAGCAGTACTTC.

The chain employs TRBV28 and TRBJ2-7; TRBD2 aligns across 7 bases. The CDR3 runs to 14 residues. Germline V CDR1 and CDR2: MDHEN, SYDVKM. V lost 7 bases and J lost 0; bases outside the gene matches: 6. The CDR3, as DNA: TGTGCCAGCAACCGGGACTACTACTCCTACGAGCAGTACTTC. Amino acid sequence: CASNRDYYSYEQYF.

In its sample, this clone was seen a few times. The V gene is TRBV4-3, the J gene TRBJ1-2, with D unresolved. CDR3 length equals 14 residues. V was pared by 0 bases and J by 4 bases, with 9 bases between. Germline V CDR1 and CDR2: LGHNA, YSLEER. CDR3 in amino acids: CASSQEEGTYGYTF. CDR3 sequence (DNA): TGCGCCAGCAGCCAAGAAGAGGGAACCTATGGCTACACCTTC.

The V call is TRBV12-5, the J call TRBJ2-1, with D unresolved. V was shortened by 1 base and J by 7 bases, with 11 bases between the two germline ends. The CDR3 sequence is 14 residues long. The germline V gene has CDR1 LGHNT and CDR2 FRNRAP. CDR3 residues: CASGLGDGRNEQFF. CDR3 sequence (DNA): TGTGCTAGTGGTTTGGGAGACGGAAGGAATGAGCAGTTCTTC.

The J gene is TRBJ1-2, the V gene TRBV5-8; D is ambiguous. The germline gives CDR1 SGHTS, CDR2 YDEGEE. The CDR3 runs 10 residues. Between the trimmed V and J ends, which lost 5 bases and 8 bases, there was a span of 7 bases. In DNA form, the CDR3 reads TGTGCCAGCAGGGATGAAGGCTACACCTTC. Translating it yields CASRDEGYTF.

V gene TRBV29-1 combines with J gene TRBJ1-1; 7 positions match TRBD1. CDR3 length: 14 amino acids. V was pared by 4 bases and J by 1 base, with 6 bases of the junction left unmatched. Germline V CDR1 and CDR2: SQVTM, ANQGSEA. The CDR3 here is CSVGGQAGNTEAFF. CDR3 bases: TGCAGCGTTGGCGGACAGGCGGGGAACACTGAAGCTTTCTTT.

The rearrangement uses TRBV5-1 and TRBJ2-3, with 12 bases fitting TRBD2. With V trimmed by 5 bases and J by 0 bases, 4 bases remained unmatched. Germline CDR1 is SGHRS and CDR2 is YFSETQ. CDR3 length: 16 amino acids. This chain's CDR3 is CASSHGLAGSTDTQYF. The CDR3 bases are TGCGCCAGCAGTCATGGACTAGCGGGGAGCACAGATACGCAGTATTTT.

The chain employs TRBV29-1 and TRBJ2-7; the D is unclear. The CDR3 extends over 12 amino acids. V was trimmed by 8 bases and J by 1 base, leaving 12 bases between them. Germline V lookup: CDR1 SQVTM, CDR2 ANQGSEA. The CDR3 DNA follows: TGCAGCTATAGAGAAGAATCCTACGAGCAGTACTTC. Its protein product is CSYREESYEQYF.

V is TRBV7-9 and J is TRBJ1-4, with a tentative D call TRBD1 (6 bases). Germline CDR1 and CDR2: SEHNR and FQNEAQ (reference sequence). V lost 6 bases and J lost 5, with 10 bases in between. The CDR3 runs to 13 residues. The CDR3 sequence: CASRDGQNEKLFF. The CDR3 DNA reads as TGTGCCAGCAGAGACGGACAGAATGAAAAACTGTTTTTT.

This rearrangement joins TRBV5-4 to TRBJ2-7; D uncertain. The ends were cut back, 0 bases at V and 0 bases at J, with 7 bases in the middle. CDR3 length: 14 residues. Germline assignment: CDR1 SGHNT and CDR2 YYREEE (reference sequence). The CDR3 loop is CASSLDASSYEQYF. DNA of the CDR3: TGTGCCAGCAGCTTGGACGCGAGCTCCTACGAGCAGTACTTC.

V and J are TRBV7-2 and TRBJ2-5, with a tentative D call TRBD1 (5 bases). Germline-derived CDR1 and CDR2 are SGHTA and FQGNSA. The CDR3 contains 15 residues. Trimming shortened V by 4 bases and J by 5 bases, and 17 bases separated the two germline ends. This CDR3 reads CASSSKGPYRETQYF. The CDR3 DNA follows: TGTGCCAGCAGCTCTAAAGGACCGTACAGGGAGACCCAGTACTTC.